This T cell receptor (beta chain) stems from a study of blood T cell repertoires in COVID-19. Produced via immunoSEQ multiplex PCR; TCRdb's table is partial and in-frame only. This sample has fewer than 150,000 clones; around 85% occur once, and the top ten carry approximately 16%. V gave up 0 bases and J gave up 8 bases; unmatched junction bases: 9. This CDR3 has 16 residues. The germline V gene has CDR1 SGHRS and CDR2 YFSETQ. This chain uses TRBV5-1 with TRBJ1-4, with 8 bases that match TRBD1. The TCR originated in a woman aged 45 to 65 who had recovered from COVID-19. Sequencing used peripheral blood. CDR3 sequence: CASSLGGSGGQEKLFF. CDR3 DNA: TGCGCCAGCAGCTTGGGTGGGTCAGGGGGCCAGGAAAAACTGTTTTTT.